This T cell receptor beta chain was found in a study of T cell repertoires in cytomegalovirus infection. Study context: Public TCR beta signature analysis indicated the presence of both CMV infection and matching HLA type. Study-level results: Public TCR beta family frequency separated CMV-and-HLA carriers, including in an independent cohort. HLA-C-restricted TCR beta clonotypes specific for CMV led the ex vivo response.

CDR3 size: 14 residues. The germline CDR1 and CDR2 sequences are SGDLS and YYNGEE. With V trimmed by 4 bases and J by 6 bases, 6 bases remained unmatched. This clonotype was counted between two and nine times. Its antigen is undetermined. From the reads, TCRdb called clonotypes with MiXCR, one entry per CDR3 protein. The data contain approximately 500,000 distinct CDR3 sequences, approximately 15% of them seen just once; the ten biggest clones take up 20% to 30%. Sequencing input: CD8+ T cells from PBMCs. The chain carries TRBV9 and TRBJ2-5, with 10 bases lining up with TRBD1. The TCR was taken from a human donor in good health (CMV status not recorded). Some clones in this sample may be carry-over from other donors' samples. The CDR3 loop reads CASSHGQGGKTQYF. CDR3 coding DNA: TGTGCCAGCAGCCACGGACAGGGGGGAAAGACCCAGTACTTC.